The 28 T cell receptor beta chains below all came from one sample that was sequenced in a study of blood T cell repertoires in COVID-19. TCRdb's table, derived via immunoSEQ multiplex PCR, lists solely in-frame clones and lacks some. The sample has about 130,000 clones; just under 85% are singletons. Material: peripheral blood. These receptors all come from a woman in her fifties or sixties with acute or convalescent COVID-19.

The chain has TRBV3-1 (or the pseudogene TRBV3-2) and TRBJ1-2; D possibly corresponds to TRBD1 (5 bases). V was clipped by 1 base and J by 4 bases, with 13 bases between them. The CDR3 totals 15 residues. Germline CDR1 reads LGHDT; CDR2 reads YNNKEL (reference sequence). The CDR3 DNA reads TGTGCCAGCAGCCAAGTGGGGCACCCCAGCTATGGCTACACCTTC. Translated: CASSQVGHPSYGYTF.

This chain joins TRBV11-3 and TRBJ1-2, with no clear D. The CDR3 loop spans 15 amino acids. CDR1 is SGHNT and CDR2 is YENEEA in the germline V gene. The ends were cut back, 2 bases at V and 2 bases at J, with 12 bases in the middle. This CDR3 reads CASSLMRGTNYGYTF. The CDR3 nucleotides read TGTGCCAGCAGCTTAATGCGGGGAACCAACTATGGCTACACCTTC.

J is TRBJ1-2 and V is TRBV19; 8 bases align to TRBD1. CDR3 length: 20 residues. Germline V lookup: CDR1 LNHDA, CDR2 SQIVND (reference sequence). J was trimmed by 0 bases and V by 4 bases; bases with no gene match: 19. DNA for the CDR3: TGTGCCAGTAGTAAACGGACCGGGACAGGCTGGGATATAGCTAACTATGGCTACACCTTC. It encodes CASSKRTGTGWDIANYGYTF. Drawing the rest from reference TRBV19 and TRBJ1-2, the complete variable domain is DGGITQSPKYLFRKEGQNVTLSCEQNLNHDAMYWYRQDPGQGLRLIYYSQIVNDFQKGDIAEGYSVSREKKESFPLTVTSAQKNPTAFYLCASSKRTGTGWDIANYGYTFGSGTRLTVV.

The chain carries TRBV28 and TRBJ1-5; possibly TRBD1 for D (6 bases). This CDR3 is 15 amino acids long. Germline CDR1 is MDHEN and CDR2 is SYDVKM. Trimming took 5 bases from V and 5 from J, leaving 16 bases between them. The CDR3 DNA follows: TGTGCCAGCAGTCCCACAGGGTACAGAGATCAGCCCCAGCATTTT. Encoded protein: CASSPTGYRDQPQHF.

The sample holds a few counts of this clone. The same CDR3 also results from other DNA sequences found in this sample. The rearrangement joins TRBV9 to TRBJ1-1; the match to TRBD1 covers 7 bases. The length of the CDR3 is 14 residues. CDR1 and CDR2 from the germline V gene are SGDLS and YYNGEE. Trimming took 3 bases from V and 0 from J; bases not matched to a gene: 2. This CDR3 is CASSGTGLNTEAFF. CDR3 nucleotides: TGTGCCAGCAGCGGGACAGGTTTGAACACTGAAGCTTTCTTT.

This chain links TRBV7-2 with TRBJ1-5; D possibly corresponds to TRBD1 (6 bases). Germline loops: CDR1 SGHTA, CDR2 FQGNSA. There are 16 residues in the CDR3. V was cut by 2 bases and J by 4 bases, with 15 bases left in between. CDR3 sequence reads: CASSLLWTARNQPQHF. CDR3 nucleotide sequence: TGTGCCAGCAGCTTATTATGGACAGCCCGGAATCAGCCCCAGCATTTT.

The chain employs TRBV10-3 and TRBJ1-3, with unresolved D. The length of the CDR3 is 11 residues. V dropped 11 bases and J dropped 9 bases, with 14 bases sitting between them. The germline V gene encodes CDR1 ENHRY and CDR2 SYGVKD. The DNA of the CDR3 is TGTGCCTCCGGGGAGGCTCCCACCATATATTTT. Translation gives CASGEAPTIYF.

The rearrangement uses TRBV6-5 and TRBJ2-2; D perhaps matches TRBD2 (5 bases). V lost 5 bases to trimming and J lost 7 bases, with 14 bases between them. CDR1 MNHEY and CDR2 SVGAGI come from the germline V gene. This CDR3 has 14 amino acids. Here the CDR3 DNA reads TGTGCCAGCAGTCCCGAAGTCGGGGTCGGGGAGCTGTTTTTT. Encoded protein: CASSPEVGVGELFF.

The chain recombines TRBV6-6 with TRBJ1-3; 7 positions agree with TRBD1. The CDR3 consists of 16 residues. V shed 5 bases, J shed 0 bases, and the junction held 7 bases outside the gene matches. CDR1 and CDR2 from the germline V gene are MNHNY and SVGAGI (reference sequence). The CDR3 region has the DNA TGTGCCAGCAGTATATACAGGGGAGCCTCTGGAAACACCATATATTTT. Encoded protein: CASSIYRGASGNTIYF.

This clone was found once. The chain combines TRBV2 with TRBJ1-2; TRBD1 matches at 8 bases. V trimming: 2 bases; J trimming: 4 bases; junction bases outside the gene matches: 6. Per germline, CDR1 SNHLY and CDR2 FYNNEI. There are 15 residues in the CDR3. DNA for the CDR3: TGTGCCAGCAGTGAAAGGCCAGGGGGCCCCTATGGCTACACCTTC. Its translation is CASSERPGGPYGYTF.

The chain uses TRBV13 and TRBJ1-6; the match to TRBD1 covers 9 bases. The CDR3 loop spans 15 amino acids. With V trimmed by 5 bases and J by 10 bases, 9 bases remained unmatched. In germline, CDR1 is PRHDT, CDR2 FYEKMQ (reference sequence). CDR3 in amino acids: CASSNSGTGISPLHF. As DNA, the CDR3 is TGTGCCAGCAGCAACTCCGGGACAGGGATATCACCCCTCCACTTT.

The chain links TRBV6-5 to TRBJ2-1; 9 bases line up with TRBD1. With V trimmed by 8 bases and J by 3 bases, 5 bases remained unmatched. The CDR3 is 14 residues long. CDR1 is MNHEY and CDR2 is SVGAGI in the germline V gene. This chain's CDR3 is CASPGDRDYNEQFF. The DNA for the CDR3 is TGTGCCAGCCCAGGGGACAGGGACTACAATGAGCAGTTCTTC.

The chain employs TRBV4-1 and TRBJ2-1, with 7 positions matching TRBD1. The V gene end was trimmed by 2 bases and the J gene end by 6 bases; junction bases not matched to a gene: 4. Germline lookup yields CDR1 MGHRA and CDR2 YSYEKL. This CDR3 has 14 amino acids. This CDR3 reads CASSQLDRANEQFF. Here the CDR3 DNA reads TGCGCCAGCAGCCAACTTGACAGGGCCAATGAGCAGTTCTTC.

The V call is TRBV29-1, the J call TRBJ1-5; TRBD1 matches 10 bases. There are 14 residues in the CDR3. CDR1 is SQVTM and CDR2 is ANQGSEA in the germline V gene. Trimming took 5 bases from V and 5 from J; bases not matched to a gene: 6. The CDR3 DNA reads as TGCAGCGTTAAGACAGGGGGCAAGGATCAGCCCCAGCATTTT. Its translation: CSVKTGGKDQPQHF.

V gene TRBV30 combines with J gene TRBJ1-1; D might be TRBD1 (5 bases). With 1 base removed from V and 4 bases from J, the gap between germline ends came to 13 bases. CDR3 length equals 14 residues. CDR1 GTSNPN and CDR2 SVGIG come from the germline V gene (reference sequence). The CDR3 is CAWSAGGRGTEAFF. As DNA, the CDR3 is TGTGCCTGGAGTGCCGGGGGTAGAGGCACTGAAGCTTTCTTT. Full variable domain (remainder filled in from reference TRBV30 and TRBJ1-1): SQTIHQWPATLVQPVGSPLSLECTVEGTSNPNLYWYRQAAGRGLQLLFYSVGIGQISSEVPQNLSASRPQDRQFILSSKKLLLSDSGFYLCAWSAGGRGTEAFFGQGTRLTVV.

The V call is TRBV5-4, the J call TRBJ1-1, with unresolved D. Between the trimmed V and J ends, which lost 0 bases and 2 bases, there was a span of 11 bases. Germline loops: CDR1 SGHNT, CDR2 YYREEE (reference sequence). The CDR3 is 15 amino acids. The CDR3 spells CASSLGTAVNTEAFF. The CDR3 bases are TGTGCCAGCAGCTTGGGCACAGCCGTTAACACTGAAGCTTTCTTT.

The chain is built from TRBV5-1 and TRBJ1-6; 11 bases line up with TRBD1. CDR1 is SGHRS, CDR2 YFSETQ, per germline. This CDR3 comprises 16 residues. Trimming at V came to 3 bases and at J to 6 bases, leaving 5 bases not matched to a gene. The CDR3 DNA is TGCGCCAGCAGCTCCCGGGACAGGGGGGCTAATTCACCCCTCCACTTT. Translation: CASSSRDRGANSPLHF.

The genes are TRBV2 and TRBJ1-1; D is unresolved. Between the trimmed V and J ends, which lost 8 bases and 2 bases, there was a span of 12 bases. CDR1 and CDR2 from the germline V gene are SNHLY and FYNNEI. The CDR3 has 13 residues. The CDR3 nucleotides read TGTGCCAGCGAGAGTACCGTTAACACTGAAGCTTTCTTT. Translation: CASESTVNTEAFF.

This sequence joins TRBV10-2 and TRBJ1-1; no firm D call. From germline, CDR1 is WSHSY and CDR2 SAAADI. This CDR3 spans 13 amino acids. The germline V and J ends were trimmed by 6 bases and 11 bases, with 19 bases remaining between them. The CDR3 is CASSDATPREAFF. In DNA, the CDR3 is TGCGCCAGCAGCGATGCCACCCCGAGGGAGGCTTTCTTT.

This clone appeared many times. V gene TRBV19 combines with J gene TRBJ1-2; D gene unclear. The V end lost 6 bases, the J end lost 0 bases, and 14 bases lay between the germline ends. Germline loops: CDR1 LNHDA, CDR2 SQIVND (reference sequence). The CDR3 is made up of 15 amino acids. CDR3 protein: CASSRGVLANYGYTF. The DNA of the CDR3 is TGTGCCAGTAGCAGAGGAGTACTTGCTAACTATGGCTACACCTTC.

This clone occurred once. This chain joins TRBV21-1 and TRBJ2-4; the tabulated D call, TRBD1, remains unverified against the DNA. TRBV21-1 is a recognized pseudogene. This CDR3 is built from 14 residues. In nucleotides, the CDR3 is TGTGCCAGCAGAGAACAGGGAGCCAAAAACATTCAGTACTTC. Translation gives CASREQGAKNIQYF.

The rearrangement links TRBV7-9 to TRBJ2-7; D perhaps matches TRBD1 (5 bases). CDR3 length: 14 amino acids. CDR1 and CDR2 from the germline V gene are SEHNR and FQNEAQ (reference sequence). Trimming took off 2 bases at V and 3 bases at J, with 11 bases between the two ends. The CDR3 nucleotides read TGTGCCAGCAGCTTAAAAGGGGTAAACTACGAGCAGTACTTC. This translates into CASSLKGVNYEQYF.

The gene calls are TRBV4-1 and TRBJ2-3; TRBD2 aligns across 8 bases. The CDR3 loop spans 16 amino acids. V shed 0 bases, J shed 4 bases, and the junction held 6 bases outside the gene matches. CDR1 is MGHRA and CDR2 is YSYEKL in the germline V gene. CDR3 nucleotide sequence: TGCGCCAGCAGCCAAGAACCGGGACTAGAGGCAGATACGCAGTATTTT. It codes for CASSQEPGLEADTQYF.

The sample holds one count of this clone. The J gene is TRBJ2-7, the V gene TRBV4-1; 10 nucleotides line up with TRBD2. The CDR3 has 14 amino acids. CDR1 MGHRA and CDR2 YSYEKL come from the germline V gene. Trimming removed 1 base from V and 7 bases from J; junction bases left unmatched: 4. CDR3 coding DNA: TGCGCCAGCAGCCAAGCTAGCGGGGGCTGGGAGCAGTACTTC. Translating it yields CASSQASGGWEQYF.

The chain carries TRBV19 and TRBJ1-6; D uncertain. CDR3 length: 13 amino acids. The V and J ends lost 5 bases and 10 bases respectively, with 12 bases between them. CDR1 and CDR2 from the germline V gene are LNHDA and SQIVND (reference sequence). The CDR3 here is CASSLPGGSPLHF. For the CDR3, the DNA is TGTGCCAGTAGTCTCCCAGGAGGGTCACCCCTCCACTTT. The variable domain in full, with the rest retrieved from reference TRBV19 and TRBJ1-6, is DGGITQSPKYLFRKEGQNVTLSCEQNLNHDAMYWYRQDPGQGLRLIYYSQIVNDFQKGDIAEGYSVSREKKESFPLTVTSAQKNPTAFYLCASSLPGGSPLHFGNGTRLTVT.

In this sample, this clone turned up a few times. DNA of the CDR3: TGCAGCGTTGTAGGGGCTAGGGGCTACGAGCAGTACTTC. Its translation is CSVVGARGYEQYF. The chain uses TRBV29-1 and TRBJ2-7, with a weak D call TRBD1 (5 bases). V lost 4 bases and J lost 3, with 13 bases in between. Germline-derived CDR1 and CDR2 are SQVTM and ANQGSEA. There are 13 residues in the CDR3.

V is TRBV7-6 and J is TRBJ2-3; a weak D match, TRBD2 (6 bases). V lost 2 bases and J lost 2, with 11 bases in between. From germline, CDR1 is SGHVS and CDR2 FNYEAQ. This CDR3 has 15 amino acids. CDR3 sequence: CASSLTSQPTDTQYF. CDR3 nucleotide sequence: TGTGCCAGCAGCTTAACTAGCCAGCCCACAGATACGCAGTATTTT.

The gene calls are TRBV5-4 and TRBJ2-1; TRBD1 is a possible D gene (6 bases). CDR1 and CDR2 (germline): SGHNT, YYREEE (reference sequence). This CDR3 is 15 amino acids long. Trimming took off 1 base at V and 8 bases at J, with 16 bases between the two ends. CDR3: CASSLNLGTRHEQFF. The CDR3 nucleotides read TGTGCCAGCAGCTTGAACCTAGGGACACGCCATGAGCAGTTCTTC.